Presented here are 24 T cell receptor beta chains from one specimen sequenced in a study of OX40 agonist ivuxolimab in advanced cancers. Sequencing was performed with immunoSEQ multiplex PCR; in TCRdb, only in-frame clones are kept and a portion is missing. This sample has about 88,000 clones, with more than 70% found just once. Sample: CD4+ or CD8+ T cells sorted from blood, taken in a trial of the OX40 agonist ivuxolimab. These TCRs come from an adult with an advanced solid tumor such as melanoma, head and neck, liver or kidney cancer.

V gene TRBV10-3 combines with J gene TRBJ1-2, with a weak D call TRBD1 (5 bases). This CDR3 has 12 residues. Germline V lookup: CDR1 ENHRY, CDR2 SYGVKD. V was trimmed by 11 bases and J by 2 bases, leaving 12 bases between them. The CDR3 sequence is CALGGRNYGYTF. CDR3 in DNA: TGTGCCCTGGGGGGGAGAAACTATGGCTACACCTTC.

The rearrangement uses TRBV9 and TRBJ1-4, with a possible D match to TRBD1 (6 bases). In germline, CDR1 is SGDLS, CDR2 YYNGEE. Trimming removed 3 bases from V and 8 bases from J, with 14 bases in between. The CDR3 contains 14 residues. CDR3 sequence reads: CASSDGTRGEKLFF. The CDR3, as DNA: TGTGCCAGCAGCGACGGGACACGGGGCGAAAAACTGTTTTTT.

The chain uses TRBV7-2 and TRBJ1-2; D might be TRBD1 (5 bases). The CDR3 has 15 residues. V lost 3 bases and J 5 bases, leaving 16 bases between the germline ends. The germline gives CDR1 SGHTA, CDR2 FQGNSA. CDR3 amino acids: CASSLGSGIKYGYTF. In DNA, the CDR3 is TGTGCCAGCAGCTTGGGCTCAGGGATTAAGTATGGCTACACCTTC.

This sequence joins TRBV5-4 and TRBJ1-1; 9 bases align to TRBD1. Germline loops: CDR1 SGHNT, CDR2 YYREEE (reference sequence). The J segment lost 5 bases and the V segment lost 1 base, leaving 15 bases of the junction unmatched. CDR3 length: 18 residues. CDR3 protein: CASSLPGLGDRATTEAFF. The CDR3 region has the DNA TGTGCCAGCAGCTTGCCAGGATTGGGGGACAGGGCGACAACTGAAGCTTTCTTT.

The chain employs TRBV7-3 and TRBJ2-1; TRBD2 might be the D (6 bases). V was cut by 4 bases and J by 4 bases, with 14 bases left in between. This CDR3 region has 15 residues. The germline V gene has CDR1 SGHTA and CDR2 FQGTGA. CDR3 residues: CASSYGAGGYNEQFF. The CDR3 DNA follows: TGTGCCAGCAGCTATGGAGCGGGTGGTTACAATGAGCAGTTCTTC.

The chain uses TRBV11-2 and TRBJ2-7; D is unclear. The CDR3 spans 12 residues. The germline CDR1 and CDR2 sequences are SGHAT and FQNNGV. V was cut by 4 bases and J by 7 bases, with 11 bases left in between. Here the CDR3 reads CASSSNTREQYF. The CDR3 nucleotides read TGTGCCAGCAGCTCAAACACCCGGGAGCAGTACTTC. Full variable domain (outside the CDR3, taken from reference TRBV11-2 and TRBJ2-7): EAGVAQSPRYKIIEKRQSVAFWCNPISGHATLYWYQQILGQGPKLLIQFQNNGVVDDSQLPKDRFSAERLKGVDSTLKIQPAKLEDSAVYLCASSSNTREQYFGPGTRLTVT.

The chain couples TRBV4-2 to TRBJ2-3; 8 bases align to TRBD1. Germline loops: CDR1 LGHNA, CDR2 YNFKEQ. J gave up 3 bases and V 1 base, and 0 bases lay outside the gene matches. The CDR3 has 14 amino acids. The chain's CDR3 is CASSQGTGTDTQYF. The CDR3 bases are TGTGCCAGCAGCCAAGGGACAGGGACAGATACGCAGTATTTT.

The rearrangement links TRBV6-5 to TRBJ2-7; 12 bases map to TRBD2. V shed 0 bases and J 5 bases; nucleotides not matched to a gene: 2. Germline V gene data show CDR1 as MNHEY and CDR2 as SVGAGI. The CDR3 contains 15 residues. This CDR3 is CASSYSPSGRDEQYF. CDR3 sequence (DNA): TGTGCCAGCAGTTACTCACCTAGCGGGAGGGACGAGCAGTACTTC.

The chain has TRBV7-9 and TRBJ1-5; D is ambiguous. This CDR3 comprises 12 residues. Trimming took off 1 base at V and 7 bases at J, with 5 bases between the two ends. CDR1 is SEHNR, CDR2 FQNEAQ, per germline (reference sequence). CDR3 amino acids: CASSLEYQPQHF. The CDR3, as DNA: TGTGCCAGCAGCTTAGAATACCAGCCCCAGCATTTT.

The V and J genes are TRBV6-1 and TRBJ2-5; D ambiguous. The germline V gene encodes CDR1 MNHNS and CDR2 SASEGT. This CDR3 has 11 amino acids. V was cut by 10 bases and J by 13 bases, with 19 bases left in between. The CDR3 sequence: CATTLGPGRYF. CDR3 bases: TGTGCCACCACGCTAGGCCCCGGCCGGTACTTC.

The chain combines TRBV4-1 with TRBJ2-3; 9 bases map to TRBD2. This CDR3 is built from 17 residues. Germline assignment: CDR1 MGHRA and CDR2 YSYEKL. V shed 8 bases and J 4 bases; nucleotides not matched to a gene: 16. The CDR3 sequence: CASGSGWVAGAADTQYF. DNA of the CDR3: TGCGCCAGCGGCAGTGGGTGGGTAGCGGGGGCGGCAGATACGCAGTATTTT.

The V call is TRBV4-1, the J call TRBJ1-4; 9 nucleotides agree with TRBD1. Germline CDR1 MGHRA, CDR2 YSYEKL. With V trimmed by 0 bases and J by 3 bases, 11 bases remained unmatched. The CDR3 runs 19 residues. The CDR3 loop reads CASSQDLRTGVFSNEKLFF. CDR3 coding DNA: TGCGCCAGCAGCCAAGATCTGAGGACAGGGGTTTTCTCTAATGAAAAACTGTTTTTT.

The chain links TRBV4-1 to TRBJ1-1, with D uncertain. Germline V gene lookup returns CDR1 MGHRA and CDR2 YSYEKL. There are 14 residues in the CDR3. The germline V and J ends were trimmed by 5 bases and 0 bases, with 10 bases remaining between them. In nucleotides, the CDR3 is TGCGCCAGCAGCAGGTCAGCCGTGAACACTGAAGCTTTCTTT. It specifies CASSRSAVNTEAFF.

The J gene is TRBJ2-7, the V gene TRBV5-8; the D is unclear. The germline gives CDR1 SGHTS, CDR2 YDEGEE. The CDR3 has 18 residues. Trimming removed 0 bases at V and 0 bases at J, with 19 bases between. CDR3 loop: CASSLANDLHNLSYEQYF. The DNA of the CDR3 is TGTGCCAGCAGCTTGGCTAATGATCTGCATAACCTCTCCTACGAGCAGTACTTC.

V usage is TRBV18 and J usage is TRBJ1-1; 7 positions match TRBD1. The ends lost 2 bases at V and 1 base at J; junction bases unmatched: 7. The CDR3 consists of 16 residues. The V gene's germline CDR1 is KGHSH and CDR2 LQKENI. For the CDR3, the DNA is TGTGCCAGCTCACCATTGGGTCAGGGGGGGAACACTGAAGCTTTCTTT. It encodes CASSPLGQGGNTEAFF.

V and J are TRBV7-9 and TRBJ2-1; the D is unclear. With 5 bases removed from V and 4 bases from J, the gap between germline ends came to 9 bases. The CDR3 contains 13 residues. The germline gives CDR1 SEHNR, CDR2 FQNEAQ (reference sequence). CDR3 sequence reads: CASSPGSYNEQFF. The CDR3 nucleotides read TGTGCCAGCAGCCCCGGGTCATACAATGAGCAGTTCTTC.

This chain connects TRBV9 to TRBJ2-3; D not resolved. Trimming took off 0 bases at V and 6 bases at J, with 14 bases between the two ends. The CDR3 contains 15 residues. Germline values: CDR1 SGDLS, CDR2 YYNGEE. The CDR3 DNA reads as TGTGCCAGCAGCGTAGGAAGCCCCCGGGTTGATACGCAGTATTTT. This gives the protein CASSVGSPRVDTQYF.

The gene calls are TRBV5-1 and TRBJ2-7, with D maybe TRBD2 (5 bases). The V and J ends lost 2 bases and 1 base respectively, with 10 bases between them. The germline V gene has CDR1 SGHRS and CDR2 YFSETQ. The CDR3 covers 14 residues. CDR3 sequence: CASSFPGVSYEQYF. The CDR3 DNA sequence: TGCGCCAGCAGCTTTCCCGGGGTTTCCTACGAGCAGTACTTC.

This sequence joins TRBV6-1 and TRBJ1-4; D may be TRBD1 (6 bases). Per the germline V gene, CDR1 is MNHNS and CDR2 is SASEGT. V lost 8 bases and J lost 7, with 17 bases in between. The CDR3 is 14 amino acids. CDR3 sequence reads: CASAEGGTSEKLFF. DNA for the CDR3: TGTGCCAGCGCCGAGGGGGGGACTTCTGAAAAACTGTTTTTT.

The chain couples TRBV7-2 to TRBJ1-3; unclear D gene. This CDR3 is 12 amino acids long. Trimming shortened V by 0 bases and J by 5 bases, and 2 bases separated the two germline ends. The germline gives CDR1 SGHTA, CDR2 FQGNSA. The CDR3 DNA follows: TGTGCCAGCAGCTTAGCGAGAAACACCATATATTTT. This encodes CASSLARNTIYF.

V usage is TRBV6-5 and J usage is TRBJ1-1, with TRBD1 as a possible D gene (5 bases). Between the trimmed V and J ends, which lost 2 bases and 0 bases, there was a span of 13 bases. The CDR3 is made up of 16 amino acids. CDR1 is MNHEY and CDR2 is SVGAGI in the germline V gene. CDR3 DNA: TGTGCCAGCAGTTACATGCCGGGACGGATGAACACTGAAGCTTTCTTT. Amino acids: CASSYMPGRMNTEAFF.

This clone was detected a few times. The rearrangement uses TRBV19 and TRBJ1-5; D not certain. Trimming left V 8 bases short and J 4 bases short, with 18 bases between. The CDR3 has 15 residues. Germline V gene lookup returns CDR1 LNHDA and CDR2 SQIVND (reference sequence). CDR3 in amino acids: CASLPGPGANQPQHF. Written as DNA, the CDR3 is TGTGCCAGTCTACCTGGACCCGGCGCGAATCAGCCCCAGCATTTT.

The rearrangement links TRBV5-1 to TRBJ1-2; D not certain. The germline CDR1 and CDR2 sequences are SGHRS and YFSETQ. The CDR3 totals 13 residues. Trimming pared 4 bases from V and 7 bases from J, leaving 14 bases between. CDR3 in amino acids: CASSPRSSGGYTF. The CDR3, as DNA: TGCGCCAGCAGCCCTAGGAGCTCCGGTGGCTACACCTTC.

Here the CDR3 reads CAWDGYTF. The CDR3 DNA is TGTGCCTGGGATGGCTACACCTTC. The J gene is TRBJ1-2, the V gene TRBV30; D call uncertain. This CDR3 is 8 amino acids long. Germline V lookup: CDR1 GTSNPN, CDR2 SVGIG (reference sequence). V was clipped by 5 bases and J by 6 bases, with 1 base between them.